These 31 T cell receptor beta chains came from one sample sequenced in a study of post-analysis software for immune sequencing data. The TCR beta cDNA libraries contained unique molecular identifiers. TCRdb passed the PCR reads through MiXCR, listing each CDR3 protein once. The data contain roughly 540,000 distinct CDR3 sequences, around 34% of them singletons. These TCRs are of unknown antigen specificity. Study findings and constraints: Controls showed lower frequencies than patients for roughly 5 TRBV segments, and TRBV5-6, TRBV5-1 and TRBV20-1 were among these.

What was sequenced was blood. Source of these receptors: a girl under 18 with multiple sclerosis.

The chain joins TRBV10-3 to TRBJ2-3; D is perhaps TRBD2 (5 bases). This CDR3 spans 16 amino acids. In germline, CDR1 is ENHRY, CDR2 SYGVKD. V was clipped by 0 bases and J by 8 bases, with 18 bases between them. The CDR3 coding sequence is TGTGCCATCAGTGAGTCGTCAAGGGATTCTGGAGGTACGCAGTATTTT. This translates into CAISESSRDSGGTQYF.

J is TRBJ2-1 and V is TRBV24-1, with 7 nucleotides matching TRBD1. J lost 5 bases, V lost 9 bases, and 15 bases had no gene match. Germline CDR1 reads KGHDR; CDR2 reads SFDVKD. The CDR3 is 16 amino acids. The CDR3 nucleotides are TGTGCCACCGCGTCGCCGACAGGGTACCCCAACAATGAGCAGTTCTTC. Protein product: CATASPTGYPNNEQFF.

This chain links TRBV11-2 with TRBJ2-7, with D possibly being TRBD2 (5 bases). CDR1 is SGHAT, CDR2 FQNNGV, per germline. The CDR3 covers 18 residues. V lost 0 bases to trimming and J lost 1 base, with 19 bases between them. CDR3 in amino acids: CASSLDVLRGSTSYEQYF. The CDR3 region has the DNA TGTGCCAGCAGCTTAGATGTACTAAGAGGGAGTACGTCCTACGAGCAGTACTTC.

The V call is TRBV18, the J call TRBJ1-1; TRBD1 aligns across 9 bases. CDR3 size: 16 residues. The ends lost 1 base at V and 5 bases at J; junction bases unmatched: 8. The germline V gene has CDR1 KGHSH and CDR2 LQKENI. CDR3 sequence reads: CASSPLFTGGNTEAFF. The CDR3 DNA follows: TGTGCCAGCTCACCACTTTTCACAGGGGGCAATACTGAAGCTTTCTTT.

This clonotype was seen more than once but under ten times. The genes are TRBV29-1 and TRBJ2-1; the D is unclear. CDR3 size: 10 residues. The V end was cut by 2 bases, the J end by 10 bases, with 6 bases between. Germline lookup yields CDR1 SQVTM and CDR2 ANQGSEA. For the CDR3, the DNA is TGCAGCGTTGAAAATGTAGAGCAGTTCTTC. Translation gives CSVENVEQFF.

The V call is TRBV27, the J call TRBJ2-5, with TRBD2 matching 13 bases. The CDR3 loop spans 17 amino acids. J gave up 2 bases and V 5 bases, and 8 bases lay outside the gene matches. Germline V gene data show CDR1 as MNHEY and CDR2 as SMNVEV (reference sequence). CDR3 DNA: TGTGCCAGCAGTCCCCCGGGACTAGCGGGACCTCAAGAGACCCAGTACTTC. This codes for CASSPPGLAGPQETQYF.

The rearrangement links TRBV6-2 or TRBV6-3 to TRBJ2-5; TRBD2 matches at 8 bases. Germline V gene data show CDR1 as MNHEY and CDR2 as SVGEGT. V trimming: 6 bases; J trimming: 5 bases; junction bases outside the gene matches: 17. The CDR3 runs to 17 residues. The CDR3 nucleotides read TGTGCCAGCAGCTCCCTGCACCGTAGCGGGAAGGCGGAGACCCAGTACTTC. This encodes CASSSLHRSGKAETQYF.

The table lists this clonotype with a few counts. The chain recombines TRBV20-1 with TRBJ2-5; 13 bases agree with TRBD2. Losses at the gene ends were 8 bases for V and 4 bases for J; bases not matched to a gene: 22. Germline-derived CDR1 and CDR2 are DFQATT and SNEGSKA (reference sequence). CDR3 length: 19 amino acids. In nucleotides, the CDR3 is TGCAGTCCCTATCTACAGCTAGGACTAGCGGGGGCTCCGGGAGAGACCCAGTACTTC. This sequence encodes CSPYLQLGLAGAPGETQYF.

In this sample, this clonotype turned up a few times. The rearrangement uses TRBV10-3 and TRBJ2-5; the D is unclear. CDR1 is ENHRY, CDR2 SYGVKD, per germline. V was cut by 8 bases and J by 5 bases, with 12 bases left in between. The CDR3 consists of 12 residues. CDR3 bases: TGTGCCATCTCGACGAGCTGGGAGACCCAGTACTTC. This codes for CAISTSWETQYF.

The CDR3: CSVAGDRREETQYF. CDR3 nucleotide sequence: TGCAGCGTTGCGGGTGACAGGAGGGAAGAGACCCAGTACTTC. This chain joins TRBV29-1 and TRBJ2-5, with D perhaps TRBD1 or TRBD2 (6 bases each). Trimming removed 4 bases at V and 3 bases at J, with 15 bases between. From germline, CDR1 is SQVTM and CDR2 ANQGSEA. The CDR3 extends over 14 amino acids.

The sample holds a few counts of this clonotype. This chain connects TRBV3-1 to TRBJ2-7; the D gene could be TRBD1 or TRBD2 (6 bases each). CDR1 LGHDT and CDR2 YNNKEL come from the germline V gene (reference sequence). The CDR3 is 16 residues long. Trimming took 5 bases from V and 2 from J, leaving 19 bases between them. CDR3 loop: CASSDRDSWGPYEQYF. The CDR3 DNA follows: TGTGCCAGCAGCGACCGGGACTCGTGGGGGCCCTACGAGCAGTACTTC.

The rearrangement uses TRBV6-6 and TRBJ2-3, with D unclear. Trimming cost V 7 bases and J 0 bases, with 5 bases left between them. Germline CDR1 MNHNY, CDR2 SVGAGI (reference sequence). CDR3 size: 12 residues. The CDR3 loop is CASTPSTDTQYF. CDR3 in DNA: TGTGCCAGCACTCCGAGCACAGATACGCAGTATTTT.

The gene calls are TRBV7-9 and TRBJ2-3, with D unclear. Germline V gives CDR1 SEHNR, CDR2 FQNEAQ (reference sequence). V was trimmed by 9 bases and J by 6 bases, leaving 16 bases between them. This CDR3 comprises 13 residues. The CDR3: CASCLSGVDTQYF. CDR3 in DNA: TGTGCCAGTTGTCTAAGTGGAGTGGATACGCAGTATTTT.

This clonotype was seen only once. The gene calls are TRBV9 and TRBJ2-5; D not resolved. TRBJ2-7 explains the end of the DNA better; the J call may be wrong. CDR3 length: 13 amino acids. Germline loops: CDR1 SGDLS, CDR2 YYNGEE. The CDR3 nucleotides are TGTGCCAGCAGCGCGAGAGCCAACTACGAGCAGTACTTC. Encoded protein: CASSARANYEQYF.

The genes are TRBV7-9 and TRBJ1-2, with D maybe TRBD1 (5 bases). V dropped 1 base and J dropped 7 bases, with 13 bases sitting between them. The V gene's germline CDR1 is SEHNR and CDR2 FQNEAQ (reference sequence). This CDR3 region has 14 residues. The CDR3 region is CASSLDSGTLGYTF. Here the CDR3 DNA reads TGTGCCAGCAGCTTAGATTCCGGGACCCTTGGCTACACCTTC.

This clonotype has ten or more counts. This chain links TRBV6-5 with TRBJ1-2; 7 bases map to TRBD1. In germline, CDR1 is MNHEY, CDR2 SVGAGI. The CDR3 runs to 13 residues. The J segment lost 3 bases and the V segment lost 10 bases, leaving 8 bases of the junction unmatched. Here the CDR3 reads CATKGQGDYGYTF. CDR3 DNA sequence: TGTGCCACCAAGGGGCAGGGGGACTATGGCTACACCTTC.

This clonotype occurred many times. The V gene is TRBV6-1, the J gene TRBJ1-2; 10 positions agree with TRBD1. The CDR3 is 13 amino acids. Germline assignment: CDR1 MNHNS and CDR2 SASEGT. V dropped 5 bases and J dropped 6; count of bases not matched to a gene: 3. The CDR3, as DNA: TGTGCCAGCAGTTTGACAGGGGGCGATGGCTACACCTTC. The encoded protein is CASSLTGGDGYTF.

The chain links TRBV7-3 to TRBJ2-3; 11 bases map to TRBD2. V shed 4 bases, J shed 4 bases, and the junction held 4 bases outside the gene matches. CDR1 and CDR2 from the germline V gene are SGHTA and FQGTGA. The CDR3 extends over 15 amino acids. CDR3 nucleotides: TGTGCCAGCAGCTCTAGCGGGGGGCAAGCAGATACGCAGTATTTT. Translated: CASSSSGGQADTQYF. Full variable domain (outside the CDR3, taken from reference TRBV7-3 and TRBJ2-3): GAGVSQTPSNKVTEKGKYVELRCDPISGHTALYWYRQSLGQGPEFLIYFQGTGAADDSGLPNDRFFAVRPEGSVSTLKIQRTERGDSAVYLCASSSSGGQADTQYFGPGTRLTVL.

The rearrangement joins TRBV4-1 to TRBJ2-3; TRBD1 or TRBD2 may be the D gene (6 bases each). Trimming took off 4 bases at V and 8 bases at J, with 22 bases between the two ends. Germline lookup yields CDR1 MGHRA and CDR2 YSYEKL. The length of the CDR3 is 16 residues. The CDR3 reads CASSPDRPSGGGTQYF. The CDR3 region has the DNA TGCGCCAGCAGCCCAGACAGGCCGAGCGGAGGGGGTACGCAGTATTTT.

On this clonotype itself: A read error may be the cause here, since a much bigger clone is one base away. This chain connects TRBV29-1 to TRBJ2-1; possible D gene TRBD2, 5 bases. Looked up from germline, CDR1 is SQVTM and CDR2 is ANQGSEA. Between the trimmed V and J ends, which lost 1 base and 13 bases, there was a span of 23 bases. This CDR3 has 15 amino acids. CDR3 coding DNA: TGCAGCGTTGAAGTTTCGGGGAGCCGGGCGGAACCCCAGTTCTTC. This translates into CSVEVSGSRAEPQFF.

The chain uses TRBV2 and TRBJ2-2, with 7 bases fitting TRBD1. The length of the CDR3 is 14 residues. The trim removed 7 bases at V and 3 bases at J, leaving 5 bases unmatched. Germline CDR1 and CDR2: SNHLY and FYNNEI. The DNA for the CDR3 is TGTGCCAGCAACCCCCAGGGGGACACCGGGGAGCTGTTTTTT. The encoded protein is CASNPQGDTGELFF.

The chain combines TRBV20-1 with TRBJ2-1, with TRBD1 matching 7 bases. Germline V gene sequence: CDR1 DFQATT, CDR2 SNEGSKA (reference sequence). This CDR3 contains 16 residues. Germline trimming cut 3 bases from V and 2 bases from J; bases unmatched to any gene: 10. The CDR3 DNA reads as TGCAGTGCTAGTGGTAGGGGGCTGAGCCCCTACAATGAGCAGTTCTTC. It codes for CSASGRGLSPYNEQFF.

This rearrangement joins TRBV3-1 to TRBJ1-1, with a possible D match to TRBD1 (5 bases). With 0 bases removed from V and 1 base from J, the gap between germline ends came to 9 bases. The CDR3 totals 15 residues. CDR1 and CDR2 from the germline V gene are LGHDT and YNNKEL (reference sequence). In nucleotides, the CDR3 is TGTGCCAGCAGCCAAGACGATACAGGGAACACTGAAGCTTTCTTT. It encodes CASSQDDTGNTEAFF.

The chain recombines TRBV5-1 with TRBJ1-1, with TRBD1 matching over 10 bases. Per germline, CDR1 SGHRS and CDR2 YFSETQ. The CDR3 loop spans 17 amino acids. V was clipped by 4 bases and J by 1 base; unmatched bases: 10. CDR3 bases: TGCGCCAGCAGCGGTGGACAGGGGGGGTCCCCGAACACTGAAGCTTTCTTT. This gives the protein CASSGGQGGSPNTEAFF.

This clonotype has more than one count but fewer than ten. V usage is TRBV29-1 and J usage is TRBJ2-5; the D gene is possibly TRBD1 (6 bases). Germline loops: CDR1 SQVTM, CDR2 ANQGSEA. The V end lost 6 bases, the J end lost 1 base, and 21 bases lay between the germline ends. The CDR3 consists of 16 residues. CDR3 protein: CSVTPSDRPTQETQYF. The CDR3 nucleotides read TGCAGCGTCACCCCGAGCGACAGGCCAACCCAAGAGACCCAGTACTTC.

This clonotype came up a few times. The CDR3, as DNA: TGTGCCACCAGTGATATTGACCTCACAGATACGCAGTATTTT. It specifies CATSDIDLTDTQYF. The chain carries TRBV24-1 and TRBJ2-3; D is undetermined. Between the trimmed V and J ends, which lost 3 bases and 2 bases, there was a span of 8 bases. The CDR3 is 14 amino acids. CDR1 is KGHDR, CDR2 SFDVKD, per germline.

The chain links TRBV6-5 to TRBJ1-1; D unclear. CDR3 length: 13 residues. The V gene's germline CDR1 is MNHEY and CDR2 SVGAGI. Trimming removed 6 bases from V and 7 bases from J, with 15 bases in between. The CDR3 DNA reads as TGTGCCAGCAGGAGGAGTCGATCAGGTGAAGCTTTCTTT. It specifies CASRRSRSGEAFF.

This clonotype turned up a few times. The chain uses TRBV7-9 and TRBJ2-5; a possible D gene is TRBD2 (5 bases). The germline CDR1 and CDR2 sequences are SEHNR and FQNEAQ (reference sequence). There are 15 residues in the CDR3. With 6 bases removed from V and 5 bases from J, the gap between germline ends came to 19 bases. DNA of the CDR3: TGTGCCAGCAGATATTCTAACGCACTAGTCGAGACCCAGTACTTC. Protein: CASRYSNALVETQYF.

The CDR3 DNA reads TGCGCCAGCAGCTTGGTATACGGCACTGAAGCTTTCTTT. It translates to CASSLVYGTEAFF. This sequence joins TRBV5-1 and TRBJ1-1; no clear D gene. The V gene's germline CDR1 is SGHRS and CDR2 YFSETQ. V lost 0 bases, J lost 4 bases, and 7 bases lay in between. The CDR3 runs to 13 residues.

This clonotype occurred a few times. The chain combines TRBV20-1 with TRBJ1-6; D gene ambiguous. The CDR3 sequence is 14 residues long. V was pared by 1 base and J by 9 bases, with 13 bases between. Germline V lookup: CDR1 DFQATT, CDR2 SNEGSKA (reference sequence). CDR3 amino acids: CSARADGFSSPLHF. CDR3 sequence (DNA): TGCAGTGCTAGAGCGGACGGGTTTAGTTCACCCCTCCACTTT.

The genes are TRBV20-1 and TRBJ2-3, with TRBD2 matching over 11 bases. The CDR3 length is 15 residues. V lost 4 bases to trimming and J lost 4 bases; unmatched junction nucleotides: 7. Per the germline V gene, CDR1 is DFQATT and CDR2 is SNEGSKA (reference sequence). This chain's CDR3 is CSAIKGLAVPDTQYF. Written as DNA, the CDR3 is TGCAGTGCTATCAAGGGACTAGCGGTACCAGATACGCAGTATTTT.